This T cell receptor (beta chain) was profiled in a study of CD8 T cells in Susac syndrome. Study details: Fewer than ten of the sequenced Susac syndrome patients were in remission, and 5 or 6 had active disease.

CDR1 and CDR2 (germline): LNHDA, SQIVND (reference sequence). V shed 3 bases and J shed 7 bases, with 7 bases lying between them. This CDR3 contains 12 residues. After extraction with the RNeasy kit, 0.5 to 1 ug of the RNA was reverse transcribed using random hexamers. TCRdb re-called the immunoSEQ multiplex PCR reads with MiXCR, one entry per CDR3 protein. The sample includes 150,000 or so distinct CDR3 sequences, just under 95% seen only once; the top ten take around 0.15%. This TCR derives from a human donor with Susac syndrome. J is TRBJ2-1 and V is TRBV19, with D hard to call. Specimen: CD4+ T cells from PBMCs. Written as DNA, the CDR3 is TGTGCCAGTAGTATTAGGATAAATGAGCAGTTCTTC. This translates into CASSIRINEQFF. The complete variable domain, with remaining parts taken from reference TRBV19 and TRBJ2-1, reads DGGITQSPKYLFRKEGQNVTLSCEQNLNHDAMYWYRQDPGQGLRLIYYSQIVNDFQKGDIAEGYSVSREKKESFPLTVTSAQKNPTAFYLCASSIRINEQFFGPGTRLTVL.